Here is one T cell receptor beta chain with its context. Its antigen remains unknown. Using immunoSEQ multiplex PCR, the repertoire was profiled, and TCRdb retains in-frame clones only, with some absent. In the table there are 30,000 to 45,000 clones, around four fifths of which are singletons. The entry originates in a study of PD-1 blockade in mismatch repair-deficient tumors. Across the whole study: All were previously treated, progressing patients with approximately 11 mismatch repair-deficient cancer types. Whole-study results and caveats: Tumor-resident clones, often undetectable pretreatment in blood, expanded then contracted after pembrolizumab.

J lost 4 bases, V lost 6 bases, and 7 bases had no gene match. The V gene's germline CDR1 is LNHDA and CDR2 SQIVND (reference sequence). This CDR3 spans 14 amino acids. Every patient had mismatch repair deficiency by PCR or immunohistochemistry. The TCR-sequenced patients were a few responders to pembrolizumab. The receptor was derived from an adult with mismatch repair-deficient cancer. Sequences were derived from PBMCs, sampled about 38 weeks after starting pembrolizumab. The J gene is TRBJ1-1, the V gene TRBV19, with 8 bases identical to TRBD1. The CDR3 sequence: CASRHGQGSTEAFF. For the CDR3, the DNA is TGTGCCAGTAGACATGGACAGGGTTCCACTGAAGCTTTCTTT.